This TCR beta chain was sequenced during a study of T cell changes during pregnancy in multiple sclerosis. Assay used: immunoSEQ multiplex PCR; TCRdb lists only in-frame clones, some missing. Among tens of thousands of clones listed, roughly nine tenths were seen once. This clone was detected only once. The CDR3 has 11 amino acids. The ends were cut back, 3 bases at V and 9 bases at J, with 10 bases in the middle. CDR1 and CDR2 (germline): SGHDT, YYEEEE. The clonotype originates from a female donor in good health, enrolled as a control in a pregnancy study. Sequenced material: peripheral blood, taken in the first trimester of pregnancy. This chain uses TRBV5-6 with TRBJ2-7; D is ambiguous. The DNA of the CDR3 is TGTGCCAGCAGCTATGACGGCGGGCAGTACTTC. Its translation is CASSYDGGQYF. Drawing the rest from reference TRBV5-6 and TRBJ2-7, the complete variable domain is DAGVTQSPTHLIKTRGQQVTLRCSPKSGHDTVSWYQQALGQGPQFIFQYYEEEERQRGNFPDRFSGHQFPNYSSELNVNALLLGDSALYLCASSYDGGQYFGPGTRLTVT.